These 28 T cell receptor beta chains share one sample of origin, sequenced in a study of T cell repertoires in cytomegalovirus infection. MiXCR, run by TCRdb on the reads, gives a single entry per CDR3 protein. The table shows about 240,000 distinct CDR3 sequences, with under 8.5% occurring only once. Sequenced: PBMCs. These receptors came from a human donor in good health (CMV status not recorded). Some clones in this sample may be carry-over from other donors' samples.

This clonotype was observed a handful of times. CDR3 amino acids: CATSRDRAREAFF. In DNA, the CDR3 is TGTGCCACCAGCAGAGATAGGGCCAGGGAAGCTTTCTTT. The chain carries TRBV15 and TRBJ1-1; no firm D call. From germline, CDR1 is LNHNV and CDR2 YYDKDF (reference sequence). The CDR3 spans 13 residues. The V gene lost 0 bases and the J gene lost 8 bases, with 10 bases spanning the gap.

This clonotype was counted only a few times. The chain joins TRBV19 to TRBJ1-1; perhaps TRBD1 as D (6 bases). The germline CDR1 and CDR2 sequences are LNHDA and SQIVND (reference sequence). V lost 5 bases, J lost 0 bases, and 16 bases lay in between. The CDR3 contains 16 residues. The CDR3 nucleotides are TGTGCCAGTAGTTTCGCATCGACAGGACTGAACACTGAAGCTTTCTTT. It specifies CASSFASTGLNTEAFF.

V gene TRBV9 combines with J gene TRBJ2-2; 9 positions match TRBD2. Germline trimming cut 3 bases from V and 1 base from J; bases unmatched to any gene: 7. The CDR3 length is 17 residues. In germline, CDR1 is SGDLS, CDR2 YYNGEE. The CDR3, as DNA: TGTGCCAGCAGCGAGGCGGGGGGGAGGATGAACACCGGGGAGCTGTTTTTT. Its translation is CASSEAGGRMNTGELFF.

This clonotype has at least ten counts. The CDR3 DNA follows: TGCAGTGCTTCGCCCTCAGGGAACACAGGGGAAAAACTGTTTTTT. This sequence encodes CSASPSGNTGEKLFF. This chain links TRBV20-1 with TRBJ1-4, with D maybe TRBD1 (6 bases). CDR3 length equals 15 residues. V lost 5 bases to trimming and J lost 8 bases, with 21 bases between them. Germline assignment: CDR1 DFQATT and CDR2 SNEGSKA (reference sequence).

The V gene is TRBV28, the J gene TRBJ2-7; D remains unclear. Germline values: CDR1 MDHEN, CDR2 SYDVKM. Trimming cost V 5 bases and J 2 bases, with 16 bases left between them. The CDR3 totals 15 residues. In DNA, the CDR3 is TGTGCCAGCAGTACCAGAATCCGACTCACCTACGAGCAGTACTTC. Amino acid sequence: CASSTRIRLTYEQYF.

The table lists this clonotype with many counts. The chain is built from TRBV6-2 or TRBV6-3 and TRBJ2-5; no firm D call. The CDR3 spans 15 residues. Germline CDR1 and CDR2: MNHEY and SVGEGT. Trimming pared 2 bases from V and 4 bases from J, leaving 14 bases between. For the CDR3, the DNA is TGTGCCAGCAGTTACCGACGGTGGGTGCGAGAGACCCAGTACTTC. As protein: CASSYRRWVRETQYF.

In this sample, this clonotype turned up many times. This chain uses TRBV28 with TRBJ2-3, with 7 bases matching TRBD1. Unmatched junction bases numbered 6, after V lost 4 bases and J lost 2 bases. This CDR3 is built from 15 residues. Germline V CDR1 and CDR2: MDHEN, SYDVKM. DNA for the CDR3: TGTGCCAGCAGTTCTCCGGGACAGCACACAGATACGCAGTATTTT. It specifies CASSSPGQHTDTQYF.

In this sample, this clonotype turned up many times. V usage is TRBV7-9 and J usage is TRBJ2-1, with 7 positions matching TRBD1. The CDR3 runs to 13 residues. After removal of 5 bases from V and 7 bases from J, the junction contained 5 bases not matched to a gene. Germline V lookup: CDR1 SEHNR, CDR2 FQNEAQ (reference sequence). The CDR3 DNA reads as TGTGCCAGCAGCGTATTACAGGGGAATGAGCAGTTCTTC. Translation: CASSVLQGNEQFF.

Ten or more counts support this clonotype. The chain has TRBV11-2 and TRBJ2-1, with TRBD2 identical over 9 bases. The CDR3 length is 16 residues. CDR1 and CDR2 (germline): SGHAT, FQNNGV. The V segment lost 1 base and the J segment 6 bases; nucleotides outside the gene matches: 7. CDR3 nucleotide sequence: TGTGCCAGCAGCTTAGCCCAAGCGGGGGGACTCAATGAGCAGTTCTTC. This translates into CASSLAQAGGLNEQFF.

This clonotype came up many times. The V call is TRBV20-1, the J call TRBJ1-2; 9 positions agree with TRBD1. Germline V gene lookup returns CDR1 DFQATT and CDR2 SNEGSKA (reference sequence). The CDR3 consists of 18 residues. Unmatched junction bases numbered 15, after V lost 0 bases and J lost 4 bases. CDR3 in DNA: TGCAGTGCTAGAGATTGGGGGGAGACAGGGGGAGGAGGCTATGGCTACACCTTC. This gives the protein CSARDWGETGGGGYGYTF.

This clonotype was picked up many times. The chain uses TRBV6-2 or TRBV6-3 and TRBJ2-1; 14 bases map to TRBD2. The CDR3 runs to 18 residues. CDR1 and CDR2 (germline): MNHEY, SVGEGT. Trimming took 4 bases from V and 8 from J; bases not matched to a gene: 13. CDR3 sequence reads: CASSSPRTSGGPWDEQFF. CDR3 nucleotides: TGTGCCAGCAGTTCCCCTAGGACTAGCGGGGGGCCCTGGGATGAGCAGTTCTTC.

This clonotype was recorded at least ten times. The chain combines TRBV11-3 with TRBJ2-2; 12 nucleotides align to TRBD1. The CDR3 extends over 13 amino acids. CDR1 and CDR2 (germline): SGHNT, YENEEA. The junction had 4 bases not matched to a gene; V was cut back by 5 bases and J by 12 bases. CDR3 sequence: CASSPRDRGQLFF. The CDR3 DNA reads TGTGCCAGCAGCCCTCGGGACAGGGGGCAGCTGTTTTTT.

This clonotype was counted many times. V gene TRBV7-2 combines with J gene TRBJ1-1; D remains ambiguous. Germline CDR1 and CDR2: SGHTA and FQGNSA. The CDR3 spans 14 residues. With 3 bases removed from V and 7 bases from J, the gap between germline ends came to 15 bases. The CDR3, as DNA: TGTGCCAGCAGCTTGGCTTTAAGATCACATGAAGCTTTCTTT. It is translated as CASSLALRSHEAFF. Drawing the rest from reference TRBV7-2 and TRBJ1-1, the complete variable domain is GAGVSQSPSNKVTEKGKDVELRCDPISGHTALYWYRQSLGQGLEFLIYFQGNSAPDKSGLPSDRFSAERTGGSVSTLTIQRTQQEDSAVYLCASSLALRSHEAFFGQGTRLTVV.

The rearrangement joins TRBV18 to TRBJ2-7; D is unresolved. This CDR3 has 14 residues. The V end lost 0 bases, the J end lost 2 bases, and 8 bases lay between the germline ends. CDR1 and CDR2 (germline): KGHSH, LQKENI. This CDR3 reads CASSPPAAPYEQYF. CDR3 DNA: TGTGCCAGCTCACCACCAGCCGCCCCCTACGAGCAGTACTTC.

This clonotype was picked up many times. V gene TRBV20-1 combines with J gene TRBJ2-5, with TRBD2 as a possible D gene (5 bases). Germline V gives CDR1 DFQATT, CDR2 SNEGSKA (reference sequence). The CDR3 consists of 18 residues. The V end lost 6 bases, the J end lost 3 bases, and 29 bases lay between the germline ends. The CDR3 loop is CSANLFSLGRRVKETQYF. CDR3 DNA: TGCAGTGCCAACCTATTTTCCCTGGGGAGAAGGGTAAAAGAGACCCAGTACTTC.

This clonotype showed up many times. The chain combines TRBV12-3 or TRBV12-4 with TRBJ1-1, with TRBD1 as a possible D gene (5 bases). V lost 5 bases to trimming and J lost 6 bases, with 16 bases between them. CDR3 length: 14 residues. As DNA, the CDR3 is TGTGCCAGCAGTCTGCAGGGATGGGACGCTGAAGCTTTCTTT. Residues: CASSLQGWDAEAFF.

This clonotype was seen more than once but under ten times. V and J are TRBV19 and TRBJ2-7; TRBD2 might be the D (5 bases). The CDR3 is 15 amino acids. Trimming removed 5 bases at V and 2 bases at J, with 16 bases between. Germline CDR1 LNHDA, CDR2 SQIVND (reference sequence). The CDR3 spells CASSPQVAGTYEQYF. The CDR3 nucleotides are TGTGCCAGTAGTCCCCAAGTTGCCGGGACCTACGAGCAGTACTTC.

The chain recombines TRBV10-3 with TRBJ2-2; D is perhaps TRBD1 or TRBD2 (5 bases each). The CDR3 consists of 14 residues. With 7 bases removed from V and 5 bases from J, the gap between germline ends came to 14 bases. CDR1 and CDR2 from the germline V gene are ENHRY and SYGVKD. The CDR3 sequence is CAITPLWGTGELFF. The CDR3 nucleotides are TGTGCCATCACCCCCCTTTGGGGGACCGGGGAGCTGTTTTTT.

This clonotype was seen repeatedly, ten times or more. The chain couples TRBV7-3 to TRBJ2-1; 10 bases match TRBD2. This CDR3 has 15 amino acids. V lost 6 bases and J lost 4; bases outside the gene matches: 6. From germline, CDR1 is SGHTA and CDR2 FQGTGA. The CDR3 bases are TGTGCCAGCAGTCCCGGACTAGCGGTTTACAATGAGCAGTTCTTC. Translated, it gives CASSPGLAVYNEQFF. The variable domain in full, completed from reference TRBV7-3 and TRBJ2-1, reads GAGVSQTPSNKVTEKGKYVELRCDPISGHTALYWYRQSLGQGPEFLIYFQGTGAADDSGLPNDRFFAVRPEGSVSTLKIQRTERGDSAVYLCASSPGLAVYNEQFFGPGTRLTVL.

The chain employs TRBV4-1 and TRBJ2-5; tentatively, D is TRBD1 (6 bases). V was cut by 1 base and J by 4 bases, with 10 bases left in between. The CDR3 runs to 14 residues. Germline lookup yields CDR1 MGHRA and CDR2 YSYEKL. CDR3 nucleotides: TGCGCCAGCAGCCAAGGGCAGGGGCGAGAGACCCAGTACTTC. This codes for CASSQGQGRETQYF.

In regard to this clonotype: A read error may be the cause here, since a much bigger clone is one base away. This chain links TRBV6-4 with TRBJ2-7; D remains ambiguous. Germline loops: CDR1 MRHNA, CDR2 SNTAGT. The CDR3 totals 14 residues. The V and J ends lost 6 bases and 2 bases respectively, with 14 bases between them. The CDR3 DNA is TGTGCCAGCAGAGTAACAGACCTTCCCTACGAGCAGTACTTC. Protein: CASRVTDLPYEQYF.

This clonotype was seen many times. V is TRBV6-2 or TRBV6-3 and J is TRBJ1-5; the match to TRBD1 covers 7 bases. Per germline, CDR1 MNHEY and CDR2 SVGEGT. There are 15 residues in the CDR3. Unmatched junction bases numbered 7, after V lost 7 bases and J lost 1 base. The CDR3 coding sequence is TGTGCCAGCACTATACAGGGGAAAAGCAATCAGCCCCAGCATTTT. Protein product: CASTIQGKSNQPQHF.

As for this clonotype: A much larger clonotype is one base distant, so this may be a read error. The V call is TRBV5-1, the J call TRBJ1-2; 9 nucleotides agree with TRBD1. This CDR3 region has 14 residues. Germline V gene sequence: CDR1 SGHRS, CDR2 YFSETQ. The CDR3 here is CDSSLDRGNYGYTF. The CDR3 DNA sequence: TGCGACAGCAGCCTGGACAGGGGTAACTATGGCTACACCTTC.

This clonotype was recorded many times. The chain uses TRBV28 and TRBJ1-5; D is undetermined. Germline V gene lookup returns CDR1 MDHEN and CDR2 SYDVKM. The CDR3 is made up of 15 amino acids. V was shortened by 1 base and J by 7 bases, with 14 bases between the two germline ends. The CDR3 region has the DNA TGTGCCAGCAGTTTATATGGGCCGTGGGAGCAGCCCCAGCATTTT. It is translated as CASSLYGPWEQPQHF. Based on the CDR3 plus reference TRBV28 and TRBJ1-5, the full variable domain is DVKVTQSSRYLVKRTGEKVFLECVQDMDHENMFWYRQDPGLGLRLIYFSYDVKMKEKGDIPEGYSVSREKKERFSLILESASTNQTSMYLCASSLYGPWEQPQHFGDGTRLSIL.

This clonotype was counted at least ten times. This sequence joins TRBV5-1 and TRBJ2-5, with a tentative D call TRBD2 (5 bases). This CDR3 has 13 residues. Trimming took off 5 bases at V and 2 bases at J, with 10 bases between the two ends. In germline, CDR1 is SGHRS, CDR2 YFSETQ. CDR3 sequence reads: CASSEGVQETQYF. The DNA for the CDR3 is TGCGCCAGCAGTGAGGGAGTACAAGAGACCCAGTACTTC.

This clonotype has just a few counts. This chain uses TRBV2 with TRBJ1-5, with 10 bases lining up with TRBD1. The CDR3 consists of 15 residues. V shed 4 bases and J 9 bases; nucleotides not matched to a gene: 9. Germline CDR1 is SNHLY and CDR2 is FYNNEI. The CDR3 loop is CASSGGTGVYGPQHF. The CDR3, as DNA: TGTGCCAGCAGTGGGGGGACAGGGGTTTATGGGCCCCAGCATTTT.

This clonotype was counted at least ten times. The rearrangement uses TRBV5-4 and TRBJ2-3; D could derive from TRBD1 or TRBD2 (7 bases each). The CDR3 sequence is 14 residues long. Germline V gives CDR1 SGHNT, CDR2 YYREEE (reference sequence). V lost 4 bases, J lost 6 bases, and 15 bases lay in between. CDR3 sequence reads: CASSARQGGDTQYF. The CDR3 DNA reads TGTGCCAGCAGCGCCAGACAGGGAGGGGATACGCAGTATTTT.

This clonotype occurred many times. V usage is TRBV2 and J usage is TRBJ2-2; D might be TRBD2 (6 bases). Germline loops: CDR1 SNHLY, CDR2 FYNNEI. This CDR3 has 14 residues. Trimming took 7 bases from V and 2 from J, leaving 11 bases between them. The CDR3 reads CASKERVNTGELFF. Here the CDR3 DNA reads TGTGCCAGCAAGGAGCGGGTCAACACCGGGGAGCTGTTTTTT.